This entry concerns a single TCR beta chain. Its antigen is not identified. This specimen belongs to a study of a mutant IDH1 vaccine in newly diagnosed glioma. At the level of the study: Vaccinations were initiated 4-6 weeks following radiotherapy alone, or were given together with temozolomide cycles. Earlier treatment was radiotherapy, temozolomide, or both, with most getting both. Findings and caveats of the study: Pseudoprogression seemingly bore no relation to changes in top peripheral T cell clonotypes. Altogether, 85% to 95% of patients exhibited vaccine-induced immune responses.

There are 17 residues in the CDR3. Germline V gene data show CDR1 as SGDLS and CDR2 as YYNGEE. V was trimmed by 0 bases and J by 2 bases, leaving 15 bases between them. Repertoires were generated with immunoSEQ multiplex PCR, while TCRdb's copy carries only in-frame clones and drops some. Here the sample spans tens of thousands of clones, around 87% being singletons. Stated time point: week 35, safety follow-up. Vaccination comprised doses that each held 300 ug of mutant IDH1 20-mer peptide, plus topical imiquimod. The receptor was isolated from a man aged 25-45 years with glioma. The gene calls are TRBV9 and TRBJ1-3, with D possibly TRBD1 on 6 matching bases. The sample consisted of PBMCs, taken from a glioma patient whose treatment included an IDH1 peptide vaccine. This chain's CDR3 is CASSVADRTVTGNTIYF. The CDR3, as DNA: TGTGCCAGCAGCGTAGCTGACAGGACGGTCACTGGAAACACCATATATTTT. The full variable domain, in which reference TRBV9 and TRBJ1-3 provide the parts outside the CDR3, is DSGVTQTPKHLITATGQRVTLRCSPRSGDLSVYWYQQSLDQGLQFLIQYYNGEERAKGNILERFSAQQFPDLHSELNLSSLELGDSALYFCASSVADRTVTGNTIYFGEGSWLTVV.